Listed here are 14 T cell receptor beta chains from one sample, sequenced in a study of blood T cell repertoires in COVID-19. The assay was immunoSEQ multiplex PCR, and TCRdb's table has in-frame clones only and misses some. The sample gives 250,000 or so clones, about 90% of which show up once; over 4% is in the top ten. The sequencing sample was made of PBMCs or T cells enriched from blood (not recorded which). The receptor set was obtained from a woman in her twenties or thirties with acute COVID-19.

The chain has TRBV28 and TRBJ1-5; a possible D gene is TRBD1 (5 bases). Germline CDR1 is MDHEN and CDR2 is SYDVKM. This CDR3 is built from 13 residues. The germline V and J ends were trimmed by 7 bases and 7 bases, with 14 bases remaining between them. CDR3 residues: CASNRPTLQPQHF. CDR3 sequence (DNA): TGTGCCAGCAACAGGCCAACTCTCCAGCCCCAGCATTTT. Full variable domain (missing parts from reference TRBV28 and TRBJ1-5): DVKVTQSSRYLVKRTGEKVFLECVQDMDHENMFWYRQDPGLGLRLIYFSYDVKMKEKGDIPEGYSVSREKKERFSLILESASTNQTSMYLCASNRPTLQPQHFGDGTRLSIL.

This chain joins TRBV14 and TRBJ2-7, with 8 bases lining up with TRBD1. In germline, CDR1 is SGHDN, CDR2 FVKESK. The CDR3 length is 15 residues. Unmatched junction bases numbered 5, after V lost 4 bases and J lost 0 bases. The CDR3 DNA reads TGTGCCAGCAGCCCTTGGGACAGGAGCTCCTACGAGCAGTACTTC. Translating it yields CASSPWDRSSYEQYF.

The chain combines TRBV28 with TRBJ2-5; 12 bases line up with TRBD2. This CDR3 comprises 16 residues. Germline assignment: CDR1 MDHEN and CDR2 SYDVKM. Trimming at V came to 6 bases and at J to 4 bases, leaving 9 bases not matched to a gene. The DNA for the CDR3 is TGTGCCAGCAGCATCCGACTAGCGGGAGTAGGAGAGACCCAGTACTTC. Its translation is CASSIRLAGVGETQYF.

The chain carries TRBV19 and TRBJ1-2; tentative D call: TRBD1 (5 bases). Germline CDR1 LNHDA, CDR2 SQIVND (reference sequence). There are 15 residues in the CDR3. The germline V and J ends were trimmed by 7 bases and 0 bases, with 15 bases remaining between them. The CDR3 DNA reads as TGTGCCAGTAATTTGAAACAGGCCTCTAACTATGGCTACACCTTC. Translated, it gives CASNLKQASNYGYTF.

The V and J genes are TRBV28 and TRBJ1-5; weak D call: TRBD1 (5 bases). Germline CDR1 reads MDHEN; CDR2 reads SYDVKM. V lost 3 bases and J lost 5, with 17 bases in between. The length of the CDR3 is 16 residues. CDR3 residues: CASSLLDIKQDQPQHF. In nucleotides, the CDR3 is TGTGCCAGCAGTTTGTTGGACATTAAGCAGGATCAGCCCCAGCATTTT.

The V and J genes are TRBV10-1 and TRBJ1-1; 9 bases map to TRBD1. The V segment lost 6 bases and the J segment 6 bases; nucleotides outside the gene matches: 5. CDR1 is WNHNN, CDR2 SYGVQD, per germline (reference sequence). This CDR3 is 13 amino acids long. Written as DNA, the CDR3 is TGCGCCAGCAGCCATAGACAGGGGGCTGAAGCTTTCTTT. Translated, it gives CASSHRQGAEAFF.

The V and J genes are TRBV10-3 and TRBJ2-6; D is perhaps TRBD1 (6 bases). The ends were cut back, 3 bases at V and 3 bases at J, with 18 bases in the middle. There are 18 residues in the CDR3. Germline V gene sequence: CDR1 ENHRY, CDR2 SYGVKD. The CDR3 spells CAISDPSRGAGGANVLTF. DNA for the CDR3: TGTGCCATCAGTGATCCGTCCAGGGGCGCAGGTGGGGCCAACGTCCTGACTTTC.

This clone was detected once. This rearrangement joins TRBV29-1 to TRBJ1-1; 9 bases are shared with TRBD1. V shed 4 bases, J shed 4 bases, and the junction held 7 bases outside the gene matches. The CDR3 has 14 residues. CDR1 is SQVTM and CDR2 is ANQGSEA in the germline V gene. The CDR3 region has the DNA TGCAGCGTTGGGACGGCGACAGGGGGCACTGAAGCTTTCTTT. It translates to CSVGTATGGTEAFF.

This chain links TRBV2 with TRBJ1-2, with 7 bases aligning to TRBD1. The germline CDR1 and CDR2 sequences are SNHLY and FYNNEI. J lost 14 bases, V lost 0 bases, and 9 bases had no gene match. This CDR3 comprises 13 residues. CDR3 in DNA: TGTGCCAGCAGTGAAGCGCCACGGGACAGAAGTACCTTC. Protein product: CASSEAPRDRSTF.

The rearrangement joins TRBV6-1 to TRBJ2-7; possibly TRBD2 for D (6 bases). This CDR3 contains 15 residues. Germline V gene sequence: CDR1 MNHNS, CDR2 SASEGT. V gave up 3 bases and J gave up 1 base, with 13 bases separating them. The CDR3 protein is CASSDMQGGSYEQYF. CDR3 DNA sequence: TGTGCCAGCAGTGATATGCAGGGAGGATCCTACGAGCAGTACTTC.

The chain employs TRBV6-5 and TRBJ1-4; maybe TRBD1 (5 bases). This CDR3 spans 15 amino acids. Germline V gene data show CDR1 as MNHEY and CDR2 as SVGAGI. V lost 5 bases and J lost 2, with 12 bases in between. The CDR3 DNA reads TGTGCCAGCAGTCAGGGTGATAGTACTAATGAAAAACTGTTTTTT. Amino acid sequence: CASSQGDSTNEKLFF.

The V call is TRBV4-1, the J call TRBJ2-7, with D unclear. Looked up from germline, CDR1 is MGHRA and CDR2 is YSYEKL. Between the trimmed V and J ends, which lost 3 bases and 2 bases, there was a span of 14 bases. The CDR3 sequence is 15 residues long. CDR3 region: CASSHPGTSTYEQYF. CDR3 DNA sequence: TGCGCCAGCAGCCACCCAGGAACCTCAACCTACGAGCAGTACTTC.

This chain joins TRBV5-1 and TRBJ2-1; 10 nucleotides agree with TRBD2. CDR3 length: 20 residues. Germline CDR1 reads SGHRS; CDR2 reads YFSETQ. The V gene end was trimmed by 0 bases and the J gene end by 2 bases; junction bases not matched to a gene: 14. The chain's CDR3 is CASSLAASGSGGRTYNEQFF. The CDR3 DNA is TGCGCCAGCAGCTTGGCGGCTAGCGGGAGCGGTGGGAGGACCTACAATGAGCAGTTCTTC. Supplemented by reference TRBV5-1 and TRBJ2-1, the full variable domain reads KAGVTQTPRYLIKTRGQQVTLSCSPISGHRSVSWYQQTPGQGLQFLFEYFSETQRNKGNFPGRFSGRQFSNSRSEMNVSTLELGDSALYLCASSLAASGSGGRTYNEQFFGPGTRLTVL.

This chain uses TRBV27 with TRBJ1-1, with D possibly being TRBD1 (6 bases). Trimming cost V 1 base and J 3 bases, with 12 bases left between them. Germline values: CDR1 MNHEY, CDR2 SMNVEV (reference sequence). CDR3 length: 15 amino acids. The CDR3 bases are TGTGCCAGCAGTTTATGGGCAGGGGCGGACACTGAAGCTTTCTTT. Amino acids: CASSLWAGADTEAFF.